The present TCR beta chain was sequenced within a study of neoadjuvant anti-PD-1 for oral cavity cancer. Study-wide background: Around day 43, patients without progression received a fourth nivolumab dose before surgery.

General study points: Higher pretreatment blood Treg/Th17 ratios correlated with higher pretreatment blood and lower post-treatment tumor TCRbeta clonality.

A remark on this clone: As yet, its antigen is unknown.

This table comes from immunoSEQ multiplex PCR, and its TCRdb copy is limited to in-frame clones, with some not included. In the table there are around 1,300 clones, roughly 49% of which are singletons. Time point of the sample: after neoadjuvant nivolumab, at surgical resection. Patients were newly diagnosed with stage II-IVA oral cavity squamous cell carcinoma without prior systemic or radiation treatment. Patients had HPV-negative, locally advanced oral cavity squamous cell carcinoma. The CDR3 consists of 16 residues. Germline CDR1 is SNHLY and CDR2 is FYNNEI. V was clipped by 6 bases and J by 2 bases; unmatched bases: 6.

Sequenced material: tumor tissue, taken after nivolumab (anti-PD-1) treatment. The sequence was obtained from a person between 40 and 85 years old with oral cavity squamous cell carcinoma. V gene TRBV2 combines with J gene TRBJ2-6; TRBD1 matches 8 bases. CDR3 protein: CASRTTGVAGANVLTF. Here the CDR3 DNA reads TGTGCCAGCAGGACGACAGGGGTCGCTGGGGCCAACGTCCTGACTTTC. Drawing the rest from reference TRBV2 and TRBJ2-6, the complete variable domain is EPEVTQTPSHQVTQMGQEVILRCVPISNHLYFYWYRQILGQKVEFLVSFYNNEISEKSEIFDDQFSVERPDGSNFTLKIRSTKLEDSAMYFCASRTTGVAGANVLTFGAGSRLTVL.